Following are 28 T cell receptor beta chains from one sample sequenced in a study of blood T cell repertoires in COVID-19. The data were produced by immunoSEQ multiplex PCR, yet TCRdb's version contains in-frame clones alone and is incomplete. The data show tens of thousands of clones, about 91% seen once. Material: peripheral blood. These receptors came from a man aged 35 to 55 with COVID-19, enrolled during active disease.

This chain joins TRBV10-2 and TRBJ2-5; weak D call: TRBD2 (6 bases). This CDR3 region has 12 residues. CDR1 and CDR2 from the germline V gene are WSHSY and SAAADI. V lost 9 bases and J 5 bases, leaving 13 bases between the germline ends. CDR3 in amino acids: CASRRGVETQYF. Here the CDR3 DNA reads TGCGCCAGTAGGCGGGGCGTTGAGACCCAGTACTTC.

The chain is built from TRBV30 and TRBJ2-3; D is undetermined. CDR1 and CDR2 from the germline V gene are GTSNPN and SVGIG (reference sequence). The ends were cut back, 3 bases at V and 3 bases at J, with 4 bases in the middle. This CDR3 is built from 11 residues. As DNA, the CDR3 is TGTGCCTGGAGCTCTACAGATACGCAGTATTTT. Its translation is CAWSSTDTQYF.

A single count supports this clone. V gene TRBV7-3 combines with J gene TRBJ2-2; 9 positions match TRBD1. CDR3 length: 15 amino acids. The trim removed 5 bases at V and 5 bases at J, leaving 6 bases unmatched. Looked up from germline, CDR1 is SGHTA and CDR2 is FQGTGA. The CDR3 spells CASSNKQGATGELFF. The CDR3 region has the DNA TGTGCCAGCAGCAACAAACAGGGGGCGACCGGGGAGCTGTTTTTT.

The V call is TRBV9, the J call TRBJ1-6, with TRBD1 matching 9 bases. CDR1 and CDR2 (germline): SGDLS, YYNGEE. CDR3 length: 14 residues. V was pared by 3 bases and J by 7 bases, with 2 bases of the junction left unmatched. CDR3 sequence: CASSAGTGNSPLHF. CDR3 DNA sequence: TGTGCCAGCAGCGCGGGGACAGGGAATTCACCCCTCCACTTT.

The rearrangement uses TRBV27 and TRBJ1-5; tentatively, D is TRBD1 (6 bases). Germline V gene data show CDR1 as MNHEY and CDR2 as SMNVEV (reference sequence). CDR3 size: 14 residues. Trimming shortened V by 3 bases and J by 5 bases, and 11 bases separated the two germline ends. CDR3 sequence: CASSFRGLDQPQHF. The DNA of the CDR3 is TGTGCCAGCAGTTTCAGGGGCTTAGATCAGCCCCAGCATTTT.

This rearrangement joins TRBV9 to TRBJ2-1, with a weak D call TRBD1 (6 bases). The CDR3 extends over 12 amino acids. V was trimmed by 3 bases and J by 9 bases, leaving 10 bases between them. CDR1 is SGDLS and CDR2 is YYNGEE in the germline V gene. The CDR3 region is CASSEQGSEQFF. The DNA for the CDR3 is TGTGCCAGCAGCGAACAGGGATCTGAGCAGTTCTTC.

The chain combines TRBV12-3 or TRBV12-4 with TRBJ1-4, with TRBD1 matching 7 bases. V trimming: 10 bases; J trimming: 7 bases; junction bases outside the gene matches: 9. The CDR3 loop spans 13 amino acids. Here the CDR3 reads CATNSGGGEKLFF. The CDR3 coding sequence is TGTGCCACCAACTCAGGGGGTGGTGAAAAACTGTTTTTT.

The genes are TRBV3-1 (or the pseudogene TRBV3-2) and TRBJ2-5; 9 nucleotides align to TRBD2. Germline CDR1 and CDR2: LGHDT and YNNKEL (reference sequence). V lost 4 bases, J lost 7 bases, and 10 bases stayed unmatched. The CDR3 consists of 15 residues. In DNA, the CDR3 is TGTGCCAGCAGCCTAAGTGGTAGCGGGGGTGGGACCCAGTACTTC. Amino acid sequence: CASSLSGSGGGTQYF.

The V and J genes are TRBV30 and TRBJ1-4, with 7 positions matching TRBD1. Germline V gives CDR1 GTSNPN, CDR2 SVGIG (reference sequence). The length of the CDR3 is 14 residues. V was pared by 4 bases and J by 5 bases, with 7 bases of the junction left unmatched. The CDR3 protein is CAWTPGQKNEKLFF. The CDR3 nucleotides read TGTGCCTGGACCCCGGGACAGAAGAATGAAAAACTGTTTTTT.

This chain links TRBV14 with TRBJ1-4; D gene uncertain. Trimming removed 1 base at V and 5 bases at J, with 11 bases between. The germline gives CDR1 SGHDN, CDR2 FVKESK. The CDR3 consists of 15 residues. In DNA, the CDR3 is TGTGCCAGCAGCCAAGCCGGAACGCGGAATGAAAAACTGTTTTTT. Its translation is CASSQAGTRNEKLFF.

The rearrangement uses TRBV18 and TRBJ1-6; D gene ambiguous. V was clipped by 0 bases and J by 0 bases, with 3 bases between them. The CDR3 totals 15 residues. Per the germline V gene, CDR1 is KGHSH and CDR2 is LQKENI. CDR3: CASSPPSSYNSPLHF. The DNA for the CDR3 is TGTGCCAGCTCACCACCGAGCTCCTATAATTCACCCCTCCACTTT.

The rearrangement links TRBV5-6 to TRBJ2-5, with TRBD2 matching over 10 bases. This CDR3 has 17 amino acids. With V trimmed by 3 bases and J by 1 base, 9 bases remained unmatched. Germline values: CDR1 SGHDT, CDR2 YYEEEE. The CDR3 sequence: CASSSAGTSVVQETQYF. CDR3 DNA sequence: TGTGCCAGCAGCTCAGCCGGGACTAGCGTTGTCCAAGAGACCCAGTACTTC.

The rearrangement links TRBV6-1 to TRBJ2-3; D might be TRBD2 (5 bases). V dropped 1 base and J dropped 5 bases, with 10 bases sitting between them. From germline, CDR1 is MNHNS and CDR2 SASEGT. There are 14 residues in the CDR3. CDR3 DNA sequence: TGTGCCAGCAGTGAAGGGACTTTAGGAGATACGCAGTATTTT. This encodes CASSEGTLGDTQYF.

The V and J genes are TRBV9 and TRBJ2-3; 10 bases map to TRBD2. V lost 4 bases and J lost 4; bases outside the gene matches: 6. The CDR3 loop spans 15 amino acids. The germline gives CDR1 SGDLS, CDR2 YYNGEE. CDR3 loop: CASSLSGGNADTQYF. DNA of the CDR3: TGTGCCAGCAGCCTTAGCGGGGGGAATGCAGATACGCAGTATTTT.

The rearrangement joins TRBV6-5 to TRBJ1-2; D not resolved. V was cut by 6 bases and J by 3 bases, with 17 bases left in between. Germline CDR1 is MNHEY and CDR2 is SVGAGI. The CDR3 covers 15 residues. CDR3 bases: TGTGCCAGCAGCTACGGCGGATTGGGAGACTATGGCTACACCTTC. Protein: CASSYGGLGDYGYTF.

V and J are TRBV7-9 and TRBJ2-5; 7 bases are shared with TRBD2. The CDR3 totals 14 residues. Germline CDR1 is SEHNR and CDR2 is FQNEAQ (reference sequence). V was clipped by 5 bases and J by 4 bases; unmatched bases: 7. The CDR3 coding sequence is TGTGCCAGCAGCCTAGAGGGGAGGGTAGAGACCCAGTACTTC. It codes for CASSLEGRVETQYF.

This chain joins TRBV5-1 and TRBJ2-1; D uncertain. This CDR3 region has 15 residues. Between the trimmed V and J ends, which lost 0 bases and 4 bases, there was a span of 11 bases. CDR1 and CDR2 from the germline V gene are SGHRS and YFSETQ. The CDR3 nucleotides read TGCGCCAGCAGCTTGGGCTTTAGCCAGTACAATGAGCAGTTCTTC. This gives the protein CASSLGFSQYNEQFF.

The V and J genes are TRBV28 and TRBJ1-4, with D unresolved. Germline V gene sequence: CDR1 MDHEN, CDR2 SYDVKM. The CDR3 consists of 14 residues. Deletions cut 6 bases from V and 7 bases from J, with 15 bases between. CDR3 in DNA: TGTGCCAGCAGGCTCGGGGATTGGAGTGAAAAACTGTTTTTT. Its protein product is CASRLGDWSEKLFF.

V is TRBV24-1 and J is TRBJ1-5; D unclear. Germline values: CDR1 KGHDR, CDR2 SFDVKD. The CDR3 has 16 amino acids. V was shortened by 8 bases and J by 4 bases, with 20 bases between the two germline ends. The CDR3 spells CATIGMRANGNQPQHF. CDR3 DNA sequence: TGTGCCACCATCGGGATGCGGGCAAATGGGAATCAGCCCCAGCATTTT.

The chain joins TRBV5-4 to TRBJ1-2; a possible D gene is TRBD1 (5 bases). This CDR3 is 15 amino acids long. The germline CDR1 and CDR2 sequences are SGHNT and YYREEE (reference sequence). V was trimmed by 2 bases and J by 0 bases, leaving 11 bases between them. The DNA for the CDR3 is TGTGCCAGCAGCTTAGGGCAGGGAACTAACTATGGCTACACCTTC. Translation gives CASSLGQGTNYGYTF.

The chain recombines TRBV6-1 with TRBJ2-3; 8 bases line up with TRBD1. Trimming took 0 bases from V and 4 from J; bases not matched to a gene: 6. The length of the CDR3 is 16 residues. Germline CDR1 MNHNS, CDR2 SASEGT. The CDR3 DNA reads TGTGCCAGCAGTGAAGCGCTGGACAGGGATGCAGATACGCAGTATTTT. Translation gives CASSEALDRDADTQYF.

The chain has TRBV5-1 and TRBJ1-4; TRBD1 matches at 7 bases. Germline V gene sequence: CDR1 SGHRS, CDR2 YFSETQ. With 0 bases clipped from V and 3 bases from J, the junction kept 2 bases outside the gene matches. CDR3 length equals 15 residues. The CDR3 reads CASSLAGQPNEKLFF. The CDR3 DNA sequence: TGCGCCAGCAGCTTGGCGGGACAGCCTAATGAAAAACTGTTTTTT.

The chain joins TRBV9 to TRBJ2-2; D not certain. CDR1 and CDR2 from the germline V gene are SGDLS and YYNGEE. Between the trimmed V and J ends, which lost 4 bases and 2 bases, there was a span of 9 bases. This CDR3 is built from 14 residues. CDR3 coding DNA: TGTGCCAGCAGCTCCAGGTCAAACACCGGGGAGCTGTTTTTT. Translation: CASSSRSNTGELFF.

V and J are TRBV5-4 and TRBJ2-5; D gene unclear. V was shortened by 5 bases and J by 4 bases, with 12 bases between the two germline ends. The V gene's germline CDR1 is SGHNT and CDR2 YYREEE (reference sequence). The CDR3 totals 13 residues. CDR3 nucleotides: TGTGCCAGCAGGTTGTTCTATGGAGAGACCCAGTACTTC. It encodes CASRLFYGETQYF.

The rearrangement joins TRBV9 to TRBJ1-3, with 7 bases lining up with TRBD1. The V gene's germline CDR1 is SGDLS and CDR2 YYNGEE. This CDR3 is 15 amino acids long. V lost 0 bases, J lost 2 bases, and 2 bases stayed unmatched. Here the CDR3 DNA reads TGTGCCAGCAGCGTAGGGCAGGGGGCTGGAAACACCATATATTTT. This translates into CASSVGQGAGNTIYF.

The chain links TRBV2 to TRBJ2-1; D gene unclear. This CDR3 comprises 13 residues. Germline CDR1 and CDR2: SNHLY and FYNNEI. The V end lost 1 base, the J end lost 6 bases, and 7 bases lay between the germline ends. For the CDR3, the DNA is TGTGCCAGCAGTGAAGGAGAGCTCAATGAGCAGTTCTTC. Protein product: CASSEGELNEQFF.

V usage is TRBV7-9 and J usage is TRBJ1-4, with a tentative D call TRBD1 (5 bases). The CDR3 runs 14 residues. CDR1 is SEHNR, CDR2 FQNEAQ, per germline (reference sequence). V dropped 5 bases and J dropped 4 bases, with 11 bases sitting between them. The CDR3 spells CASSLGQDNEKLFF. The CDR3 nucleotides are TGTGCCAGCAGCCTGGGGCAAGATAATGAAAAACTGTTTTTT.

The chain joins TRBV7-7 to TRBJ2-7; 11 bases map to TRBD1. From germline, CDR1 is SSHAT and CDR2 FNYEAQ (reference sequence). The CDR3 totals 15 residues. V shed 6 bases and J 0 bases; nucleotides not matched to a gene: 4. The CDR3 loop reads CASSHGQGASYEQYF. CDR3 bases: TGTGCCAGCAGTCACGGACAGGGGGCCTCCTACGAGCAGTACTTC.